This T cell receptor (beta chain) was captured by sequencing in a study of blood T cells in healthy people across ages. Study results and caveats: TCR beta diversity per million T cells fell roughly linearly with age.

A second PCR of roughly 7 to 11 cycles used a sample-barcoded 5' primer and a J-beta primer mix. TCRdb re-derived calls from the 5' RACE reads in MiXCR, one entry per CDR3 protein. Seen here are 550,000 to 650,000 distinct CDR3 sequences, roughly 30% observed once, and the top ten hold approximately 14%. A note on this clonotype: The antigen is undetermined.

The germline V gene has CDR1 MGHRA and CDR2 YSYEKL. V gave up 3 bases and J gave up 5 bases; unmatched junction bases: 9. The CDR3 totals 17 residues. The sequence was obtained from a woman over 75 in good health. Sequencing was carried out using blood. V usage is TRBV4-1 and J usage is TRBJ2-3; 12 positions agree with TRBD2. CDR3 sequence: CASSQDPSGGALDTQYF. Here the CDR3 DNA reads TGCGCCAGCAGCCAGGACCCTAGCGGGGGGGCCCTAGATACGCAGTATTTT.